This TCR beta chain was retrieved from a study of blood T cell repertoires in COVID-19. The germline gives CDR1 SNHLY, CDR2 FYNNEI. The CDR3 covers 14 residues. The V and J ends lost 3 bases and 0 bases respectively, with 8 bases between them. The table came from immunoSEQ multiplex PCR; TCRdb's copy has only in-frame clones and leaves some out. The profile shows roughly 130,000 clones, 80% to 90% of them singletons. The chain employs TRBV2 and TRBJ1-1; D is perhaps TRBD1 (6 bases). The clonotype comes from a woman aged 45 to 65 who had recovered from COVID-19. Sequencing was done on a sample of PBMCs or T cells enriched from blood (not recorded which). In DNA, the CDR3 is TGTGCCAGCAGTGAGGGGGGGCTGAACACTGAAGCTTTCTTT. It yields the protein CASSEGGLNTEAFF.